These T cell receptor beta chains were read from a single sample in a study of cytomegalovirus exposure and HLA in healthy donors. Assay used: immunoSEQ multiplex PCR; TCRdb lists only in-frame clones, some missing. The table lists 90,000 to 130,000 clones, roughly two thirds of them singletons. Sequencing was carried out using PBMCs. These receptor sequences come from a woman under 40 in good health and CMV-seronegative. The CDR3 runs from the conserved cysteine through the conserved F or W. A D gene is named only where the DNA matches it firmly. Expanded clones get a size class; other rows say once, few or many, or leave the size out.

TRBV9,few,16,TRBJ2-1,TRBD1,CASSVTGTGGYNEQFF,TGTGCCAGCAGCGTGACCGGGACAGGTGGCTACAATGAGCAGTTCTTC
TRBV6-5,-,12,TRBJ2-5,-,CASRQAPETQYF,TGTGCCAGCAGGCAGGCACCTGAGACCCAGTACTTC
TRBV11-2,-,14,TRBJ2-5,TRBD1,CASSLRDRTETQYF,TGTGCCAGCAGCTTACGGGACAGGACAGAGACCCAGTACTTC
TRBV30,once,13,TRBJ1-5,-,CAWSEGKNQPQHF,TGTGCCTGGAGTGAGGGGAAAAATCAGCCCCAGCATTTT
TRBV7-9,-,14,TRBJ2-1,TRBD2,CASSPSGRLNEQFF,TGTGCCAGCAGTCCCAGCGGGAGGCTCAATGAGCAGTTCTTC
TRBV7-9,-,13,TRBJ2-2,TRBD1,CASGTGDTGELFF,TGTGCCAGCGGGACAGGCGACACCGGGGAGCTGTTTTTT
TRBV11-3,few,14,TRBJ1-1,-,CASSLDAGATEAFF,TGTGCCAGCAGCTTAGATGCGGGGGCCACTGAAGCTTTCTTT
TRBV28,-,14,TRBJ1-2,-,CASSTLQRGYGYTF,TGTGCCAGCAGCACCCTCCAGAGAGGCTATGGCTACACCTTC
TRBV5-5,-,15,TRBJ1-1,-,CASSGLDTSNTEAFF,TGTGCCAGCAGCGGCCTGGACACCTCAAACACTGAAGCTTTCTTT
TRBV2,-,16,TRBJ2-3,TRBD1,CASRKDRHITTDTQYF,TGTGCCAGCAGGAAGGACAGGCATATAACCACAGATACGCAGTATTTT
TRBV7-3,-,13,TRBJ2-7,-,CASSPGRGREQYF,TGTGCCAGCAGCCCAGGGCGGGGGCGCGAGCAGTACTTC
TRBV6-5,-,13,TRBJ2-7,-,CASSRDSEYEQYF,TGTGCCAGCAGTCGGGACTCTGAATACGAGCAGTACTTC
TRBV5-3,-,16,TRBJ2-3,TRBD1,CARSRDRIPSTDTQYF,TGTGCCAGAAGCCGGGACAGGATTCCTAGCACAGATACGCAGTATTTT
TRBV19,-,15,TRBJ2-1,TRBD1,CASSMGQGAYNEQFF,TGTGCCAGTAGTATGGGACAGGGGGCCTACAATGAGCAGTTCTTC
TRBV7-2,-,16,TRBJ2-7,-,CASSPTASSGSYEQYF,TGTGCCAGCAGCCCCACAGCCTCATCGGGGTCCTACGAGCAGTACTTC